This T cell receptor beta chain was documented in a study of blood T cells in healthy people across ages. Study-wide context: About one barcoded beta molecule per two T cells was captured by template switching. Study-wide results and caveats: TCR beta diversity correlated strongly with naive T cell percentage. Higher diversity, along with more naive CD4+ cells, distinguished long-lived donors from aged donors. Significant beta diversity loss was already apparent by age around 36, declining roughly linearly.

Regarding this clonotype: Its cognate antigen is unknown. With a much larger clone just one base away, this may be a read error.

Unmatched junction bases numbered 3, after V lost 3 bases and J lost 4 bases. Germline values: CDR1 SGHRS, CDR2 YFSETQ. The CDR3 contains 14 residues. A second PCR of about 7 to 11 cycles used a sample-barcoded 5' primer and a J-beta primer mix. TCRdb re-analysed the 5' RACE reads in MiXCR, keeping a single row per CDR3 protein. The data contain fewer than 2,000,000 distinct CDR3 sequences, around 42% of them seen just once; the ten biggest clones take up more than 20%. The sequencing input was blood. The gene calls are TRBV5-1 and TRBJ1-4, with 7 bases lining up with TRBD1. The sequence came from a human donor in good health. CDR3 loop: CASSSGQNNEKLFF. CDR3 nucleotide sequence: TGCGCCAGCAGCTCGGGACAGAATAATGAAAAACTGTTTTTT.